Sequencing of this T cell receptor beta chain was carried out in a study of shared clonotypes between healthy human individuals. The CDR3 is 14 residues long. Per germline, CDR1 SGHRS and CDR2 YFSETQ. With V trimmed by 4 bases and J by 5 bases, 6 bases remained unmatched. Generated by immunoSEQ multiplex PCR, the TCRdb table keeps only in-frame clones and is missing some. The sample includes about 640,000 clones, around 72% seen only once; the top ten take about 2%. This receptor was taken from a woman in her 30s in good health. Material: memory CD4+ T cells sorted from blood. The subset is: CD45RA-negative fraction. V and J are TRBV5-1 and TRBJ2-1, with 7 bases that match TRBD1. The CDR3 DNA is TGCGCCAGCAGCACTGGACAGGCCAACAATGAGCAGTTCTTC. Translated: CASSTGQANNEQFF.